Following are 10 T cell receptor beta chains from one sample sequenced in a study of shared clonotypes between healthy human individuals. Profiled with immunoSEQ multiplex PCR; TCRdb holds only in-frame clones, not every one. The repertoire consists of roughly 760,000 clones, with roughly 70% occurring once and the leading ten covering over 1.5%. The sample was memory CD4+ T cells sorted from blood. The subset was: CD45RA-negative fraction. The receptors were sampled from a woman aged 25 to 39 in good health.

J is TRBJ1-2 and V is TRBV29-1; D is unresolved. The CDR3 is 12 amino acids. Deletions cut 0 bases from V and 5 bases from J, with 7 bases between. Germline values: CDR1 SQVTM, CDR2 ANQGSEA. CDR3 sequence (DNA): TGCAGCGTTGAAGATACCAGTTATGGCTACACCTTC. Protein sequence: CSVEDTSYGYTF.

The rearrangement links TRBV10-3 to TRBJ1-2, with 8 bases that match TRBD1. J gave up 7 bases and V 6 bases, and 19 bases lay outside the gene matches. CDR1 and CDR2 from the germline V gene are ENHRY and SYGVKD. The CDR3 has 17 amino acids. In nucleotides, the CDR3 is TGTGCCATCAGATCCCCAGGGGGCGTCAGCATCACGGGTGGCTACACCTTC. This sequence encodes CAIRSPGGVSITGGYTF.

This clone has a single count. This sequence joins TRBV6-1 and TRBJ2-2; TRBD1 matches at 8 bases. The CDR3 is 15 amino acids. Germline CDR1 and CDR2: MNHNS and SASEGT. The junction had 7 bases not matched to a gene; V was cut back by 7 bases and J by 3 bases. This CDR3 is CASIQTGEYTGELFF. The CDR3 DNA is TGTGCCAGCATTCAGACAGGGGAGTACACCGGGGAGCTGTTTTTT.

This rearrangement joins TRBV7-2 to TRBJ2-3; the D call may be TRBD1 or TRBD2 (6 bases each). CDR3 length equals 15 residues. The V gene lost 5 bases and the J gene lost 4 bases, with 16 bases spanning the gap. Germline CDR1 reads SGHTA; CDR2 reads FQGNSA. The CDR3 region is CASSKSRRGADTQYF. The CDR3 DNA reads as TGTGCCAGCAGCAAAAGCCGGAGGGGGGCAGATACGCAGTATTTT.

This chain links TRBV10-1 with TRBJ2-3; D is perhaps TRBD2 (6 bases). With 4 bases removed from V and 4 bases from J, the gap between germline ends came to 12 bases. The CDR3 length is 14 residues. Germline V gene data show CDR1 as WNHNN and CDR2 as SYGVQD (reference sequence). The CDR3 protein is CASSGTGSSDTQYF. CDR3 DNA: TGCGCCAGCAGTGGAACCGGGAGTTCAGATACGCAGTATTTT.

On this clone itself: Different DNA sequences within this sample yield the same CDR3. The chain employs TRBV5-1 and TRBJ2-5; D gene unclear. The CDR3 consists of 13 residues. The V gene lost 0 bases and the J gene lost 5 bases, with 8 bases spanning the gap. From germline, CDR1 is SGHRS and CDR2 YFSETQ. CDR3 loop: CASSLGGSETQYF. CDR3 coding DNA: TGCGCCAGCAGCTTGGGTGGGTCCGAGACCCAGTACTTC.

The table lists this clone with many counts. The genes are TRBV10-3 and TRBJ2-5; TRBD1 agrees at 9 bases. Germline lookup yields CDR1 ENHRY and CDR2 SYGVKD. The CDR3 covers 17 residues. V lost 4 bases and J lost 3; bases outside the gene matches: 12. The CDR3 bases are TGTGCCATCAGTGGAGGGTTCGGGACAGGGCAGGAAGAGACCCAGTACTTC. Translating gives CAISGGFGTGQEETQYF.

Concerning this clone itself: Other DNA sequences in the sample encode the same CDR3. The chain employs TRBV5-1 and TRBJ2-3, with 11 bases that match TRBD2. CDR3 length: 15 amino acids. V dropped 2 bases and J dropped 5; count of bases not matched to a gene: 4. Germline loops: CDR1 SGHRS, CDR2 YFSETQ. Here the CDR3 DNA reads TGCGCCAGCAGCTTATCCGGGACTAGCGGAGATACGCAGTATTTT. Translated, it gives CASSLSGTSGDTQYF.

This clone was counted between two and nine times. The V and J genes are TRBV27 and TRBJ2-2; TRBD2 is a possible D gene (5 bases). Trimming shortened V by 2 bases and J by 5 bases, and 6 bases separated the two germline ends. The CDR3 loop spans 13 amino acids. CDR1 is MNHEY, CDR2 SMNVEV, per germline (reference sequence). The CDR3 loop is CASSLLATGELFF. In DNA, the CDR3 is TGTGCCAGCAGTTTACTAGCAACCGGGGAGCTGTTTTTT.

The CDR3 region has the DNA TGTGCCAGCAGCGTAGAAGACCGAGAGGGCTACACCTTC. Translation: CASSVEDREGYTF. The chain combines TRBV9 with TRBJ1-2, with no clear D. Trimming left V 0 bases short and J 8 bases short, with 11 bases between. This CDR3 spans 13 amino acids. The V gene's germline CDR1 is SGDLS and CDR2 YYNGEE.